This T cell receptor (beta chain) was obtained from a study of neurological immune-mediated disorders. This clonotype was counted many times. Its antigen remains unidentified. Each CDR3 protein is one row after TCRdb ran MiXCR on the 5' RACE reads. The data contain 80,000 to 100,000 distinct CDR3 sequences, nearly 6% of them seen just once; the ten biggest clones take up approximately 7.9%. This CDR3 contains 16 residues. Germline V gene data show CDR1 as MDHEN and CDR2 as SYDVKM. V trimming: 7 bases; J trimming: 2 bases; junction bases outside the gene matches: 11. As for time point: longitudinal time-point 2. Findings and limits, study-wide: The most TCR clonal expansion was seen in HTLV-1-associated myelopathy, whereas the least was seen in multiple sclerosis, below the level in healthy controls. Among 34 multiple sclerosis patients, 18 had repertoires that phylogenetic grouping placed in one related-CDR3 cluster, a possible signature.

This chain links TRBV28 with TRBJ2-1; 7 bases agree with TRBD2. Sequenced: PBMCs. This receptor was taken from an older woman with multiple sclerosis. CDR3: CASTAGGTIAYNEQFF. DNA for the CDR3: TGTGCCAGCACCGCCGGGGGGACTATCGCCTACAATGAGCAGTTCTTC.